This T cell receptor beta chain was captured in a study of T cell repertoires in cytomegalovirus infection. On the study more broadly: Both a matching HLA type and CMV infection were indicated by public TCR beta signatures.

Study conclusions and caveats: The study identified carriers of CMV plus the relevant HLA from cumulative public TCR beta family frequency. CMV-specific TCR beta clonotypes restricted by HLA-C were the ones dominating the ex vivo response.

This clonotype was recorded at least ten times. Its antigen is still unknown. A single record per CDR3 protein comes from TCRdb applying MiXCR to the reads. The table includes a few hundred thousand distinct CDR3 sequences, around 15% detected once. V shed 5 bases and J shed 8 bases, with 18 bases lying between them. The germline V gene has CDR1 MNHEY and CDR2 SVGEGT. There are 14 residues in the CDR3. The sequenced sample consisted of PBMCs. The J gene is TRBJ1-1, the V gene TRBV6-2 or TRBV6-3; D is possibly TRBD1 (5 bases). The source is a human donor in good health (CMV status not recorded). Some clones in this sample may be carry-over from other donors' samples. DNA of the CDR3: TGTGCCAGCAGTGAATCGACAGCCTCAACGGAAGCTTTCTTT. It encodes CASSESTASTEAFF.